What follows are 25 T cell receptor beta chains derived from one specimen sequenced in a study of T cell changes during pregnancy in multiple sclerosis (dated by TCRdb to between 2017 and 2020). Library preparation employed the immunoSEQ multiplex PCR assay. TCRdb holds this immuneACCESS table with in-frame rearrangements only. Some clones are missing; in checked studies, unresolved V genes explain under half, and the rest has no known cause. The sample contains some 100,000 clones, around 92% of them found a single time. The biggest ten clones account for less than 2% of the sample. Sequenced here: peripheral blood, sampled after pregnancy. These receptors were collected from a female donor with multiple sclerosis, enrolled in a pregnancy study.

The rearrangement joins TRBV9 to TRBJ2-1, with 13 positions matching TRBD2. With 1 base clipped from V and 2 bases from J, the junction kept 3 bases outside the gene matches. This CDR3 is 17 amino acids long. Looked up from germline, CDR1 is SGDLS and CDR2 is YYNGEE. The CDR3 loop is CASSVSLAGGAYNEQFF. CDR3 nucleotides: TGTGCCAGCAGCGTATCACTAGCGGGGGGGGCCTACAATGAGCAGTTCTTC.

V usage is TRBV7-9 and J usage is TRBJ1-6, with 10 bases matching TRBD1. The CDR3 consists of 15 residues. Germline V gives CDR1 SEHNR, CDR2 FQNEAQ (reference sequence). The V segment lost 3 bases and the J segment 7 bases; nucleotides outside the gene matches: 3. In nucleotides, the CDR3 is TGTGCCAGCAGCTTTCGGGGACAGGGGAATTCACCCCTCCACTTT. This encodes CASSFRGQGNSPLHF.

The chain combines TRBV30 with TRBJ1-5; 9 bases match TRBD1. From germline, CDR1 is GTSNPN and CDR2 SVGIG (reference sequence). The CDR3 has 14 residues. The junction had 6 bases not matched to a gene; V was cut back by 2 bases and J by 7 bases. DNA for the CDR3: TGTGCCTGGAGTCTACAGGGGGCTAACCAGCCCCAGCATTTT. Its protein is CAWSLQGANQPQHF.

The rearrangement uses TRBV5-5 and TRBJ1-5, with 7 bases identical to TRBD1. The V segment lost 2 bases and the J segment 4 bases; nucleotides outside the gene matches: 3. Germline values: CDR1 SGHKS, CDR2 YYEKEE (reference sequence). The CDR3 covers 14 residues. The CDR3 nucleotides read TGTGCCAGCAGCTTTGGGACAGATAATCAGCCCCAGCATTTT. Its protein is CASSFGTDNQPQHF.

In DNA, the CDR3 is TGTGCCAGCAGTCCACTACAGGGGGCCAACTATGGCTACACCTTC. As protein: CASSPLQGANYGYTF. The chain joins TRBV28 to TRBJ1-2; TRBD1 matches at 9 bases. The V and J ends lost 5 bases and 2 bases, in that order; junction bases with no gene match: 6. Germline V gives CDR1 MDHEN, CDR2 SYDVKM. CDR3 length equals 15 residues.

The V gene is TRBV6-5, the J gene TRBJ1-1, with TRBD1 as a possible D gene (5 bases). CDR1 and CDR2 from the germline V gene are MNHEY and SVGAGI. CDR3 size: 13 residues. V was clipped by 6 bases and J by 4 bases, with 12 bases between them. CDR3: CASRTPGGTEAFF. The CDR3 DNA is TGTGCCAGCAGGACCCCGGGGGGCACTGAAGCTTTCTTT.

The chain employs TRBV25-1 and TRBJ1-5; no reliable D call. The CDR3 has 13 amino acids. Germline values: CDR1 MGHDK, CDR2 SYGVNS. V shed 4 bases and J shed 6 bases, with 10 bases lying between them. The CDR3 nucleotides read TGTGCCAGCAGTGCCCTAGGCGTTCAGCCCCAGCATTTT. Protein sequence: CASSALGVQPQHF.

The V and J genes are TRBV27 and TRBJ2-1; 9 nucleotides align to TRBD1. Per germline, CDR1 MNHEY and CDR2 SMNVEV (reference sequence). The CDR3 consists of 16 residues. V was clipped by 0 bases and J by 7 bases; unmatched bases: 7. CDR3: CASSLSRGQGPNEQFF. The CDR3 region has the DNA TGTGCCAGCAGTTTATCGAGGGGACAGGGTCCGAATGAGCAGTTCTTC.

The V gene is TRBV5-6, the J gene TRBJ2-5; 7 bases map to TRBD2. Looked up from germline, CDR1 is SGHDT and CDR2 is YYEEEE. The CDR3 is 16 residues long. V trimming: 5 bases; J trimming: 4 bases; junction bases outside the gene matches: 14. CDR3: CASSGLAELVGETQYF. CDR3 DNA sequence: TGTGCCAGCAGTGGGCTAGCGGAATTAGTAGGAGAGACCCAGTACTTC.

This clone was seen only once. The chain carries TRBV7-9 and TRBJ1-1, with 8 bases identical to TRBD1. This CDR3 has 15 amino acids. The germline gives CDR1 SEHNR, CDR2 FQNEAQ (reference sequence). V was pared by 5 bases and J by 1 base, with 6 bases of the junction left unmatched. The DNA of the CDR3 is TGTGCCAGCAGCCTGTGGGACAGGTCGAACACTGAAGCTTTCTTT. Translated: CASSLWDRSNTEAFF.

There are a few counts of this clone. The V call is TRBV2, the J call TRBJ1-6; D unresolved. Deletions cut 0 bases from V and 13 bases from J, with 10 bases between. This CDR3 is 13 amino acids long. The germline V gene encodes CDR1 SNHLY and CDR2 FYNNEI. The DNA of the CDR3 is TGTGCCAGCAGTGAAGCGGAGGGAGAGCCCCTCCACTTT. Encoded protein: CASSEAEGEPLHF.

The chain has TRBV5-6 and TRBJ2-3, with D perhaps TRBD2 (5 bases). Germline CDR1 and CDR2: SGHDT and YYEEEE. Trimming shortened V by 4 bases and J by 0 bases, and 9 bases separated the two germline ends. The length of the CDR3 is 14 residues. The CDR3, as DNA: TGTGCCAGCAGCCGGGAATCGAGCACAGATACGCAGTATTTT. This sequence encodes CASSRESSTDTQYF.

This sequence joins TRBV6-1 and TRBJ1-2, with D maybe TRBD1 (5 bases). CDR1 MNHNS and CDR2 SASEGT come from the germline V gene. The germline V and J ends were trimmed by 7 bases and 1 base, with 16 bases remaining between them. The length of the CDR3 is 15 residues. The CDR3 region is CASIPKVDSNYGYTF. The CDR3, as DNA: TGTGCCAGCATCCCCAAGGTAGACAGTAACTATGGCTACACCTTC.

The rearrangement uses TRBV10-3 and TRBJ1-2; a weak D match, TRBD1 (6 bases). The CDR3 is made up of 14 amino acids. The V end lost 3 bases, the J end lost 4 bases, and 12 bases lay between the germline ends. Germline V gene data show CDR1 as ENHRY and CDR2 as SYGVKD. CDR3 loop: CAISDQGGFYGYTF. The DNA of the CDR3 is TGTGCCATCAGTGATCAAGGGGGTTTCTATGGCTACACCTTC.

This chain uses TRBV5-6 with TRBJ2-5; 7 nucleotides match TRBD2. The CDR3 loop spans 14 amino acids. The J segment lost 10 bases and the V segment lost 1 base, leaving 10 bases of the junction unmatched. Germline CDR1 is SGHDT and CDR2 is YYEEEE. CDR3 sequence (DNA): TGTGCCAGCAGCTTGTCGTCTAGCGGAGCGTACCAGTACTTC. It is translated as CASSLSSSGAYQYF. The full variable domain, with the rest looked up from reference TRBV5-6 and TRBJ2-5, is DAGVTQSPTHLIKTRGQQVTLRCSPKSGHDTVSWYQQALGQGPQFIFQYYEEEERQRGNFPDRFSGHQFPNYSSELNVNALLLGDSALYLCASSLSSSGAYQYFGPGTRLLVL.

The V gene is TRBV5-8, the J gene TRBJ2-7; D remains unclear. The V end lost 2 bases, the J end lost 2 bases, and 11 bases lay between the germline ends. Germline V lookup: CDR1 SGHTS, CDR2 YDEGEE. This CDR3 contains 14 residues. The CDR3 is CASSFSTLTYEQYF. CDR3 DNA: TGTGCCAGCAGCTTCAGTACCTTAACCTACGAGCAGTACTTC.

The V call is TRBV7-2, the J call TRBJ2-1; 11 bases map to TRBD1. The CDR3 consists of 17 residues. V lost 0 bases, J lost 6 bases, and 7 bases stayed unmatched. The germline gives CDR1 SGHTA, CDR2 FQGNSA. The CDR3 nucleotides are TGTGCCAGCAGCTTAGCGCGGGGGACAGGGGGACGCAATGAGCAGTTCTTC. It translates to CASSLARGTGGRNEQFF.

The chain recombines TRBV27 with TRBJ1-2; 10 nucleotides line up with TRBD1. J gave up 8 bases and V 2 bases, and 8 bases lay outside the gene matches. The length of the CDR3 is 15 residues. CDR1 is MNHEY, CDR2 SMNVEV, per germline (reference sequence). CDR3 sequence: CASSLRPGTGDGYTF. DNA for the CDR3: TGTGCCAGCAGTTTAAGGCCCGGGACAGGGGACGGCTACACCTTC.

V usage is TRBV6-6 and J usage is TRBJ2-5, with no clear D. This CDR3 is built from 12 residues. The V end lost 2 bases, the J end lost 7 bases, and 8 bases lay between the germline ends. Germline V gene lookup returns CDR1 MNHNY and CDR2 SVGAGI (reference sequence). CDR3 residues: CASSYIGGTQYF. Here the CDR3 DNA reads TGTGCCAGCAGTTACATTGGCGGGACCCAGTACTTC.

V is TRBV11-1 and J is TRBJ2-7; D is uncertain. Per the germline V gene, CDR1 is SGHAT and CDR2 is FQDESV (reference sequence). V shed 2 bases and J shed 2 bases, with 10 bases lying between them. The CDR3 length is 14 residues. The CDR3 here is CASSLQSKTYEQYF. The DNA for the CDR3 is TGTGCCAGCAGCTTACAGTCCAAGACCTACGAGCAGTACTTC.

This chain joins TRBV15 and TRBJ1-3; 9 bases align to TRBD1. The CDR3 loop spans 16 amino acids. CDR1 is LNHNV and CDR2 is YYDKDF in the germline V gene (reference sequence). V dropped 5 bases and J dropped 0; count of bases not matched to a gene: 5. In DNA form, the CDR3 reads TGTGCCACCAGCGGCCGGGACAGGGCCTCTGGAAACACCATATATTTT. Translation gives CATSGRDRASGNTIYF. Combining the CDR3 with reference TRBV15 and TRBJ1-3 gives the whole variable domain DAMVIQNPRYQVTQFGKPVTLSCSQTLNHNVMYWYQQKSSQAPKLLFHYYDKDFNNEADTPDNFQSRRPNTSFCFLDIRSPGLGDTAMYLCATSGRDRASGNTIYFGEGSWLTVV.

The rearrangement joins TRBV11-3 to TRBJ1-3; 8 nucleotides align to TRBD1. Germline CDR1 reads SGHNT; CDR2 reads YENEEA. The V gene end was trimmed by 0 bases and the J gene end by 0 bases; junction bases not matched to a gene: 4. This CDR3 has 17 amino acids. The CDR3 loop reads CASSLETGVSSGNTIYF. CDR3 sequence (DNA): TGTGCCAGCAGCTTAGAGACAGGGGTGAGCTCTGGAAACACCATATATTTT. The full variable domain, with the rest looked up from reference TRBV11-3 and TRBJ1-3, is EAGVVQSPRYKIIEKKQPVAFWCNPISGHNTLYWYLQNLGQGPELLIRYENEEAVDDSQLPKDRFSAERLKGVDSTLKIQPAELGDSAVYLCASSLETGVSSGNTIYFGEGSWLTVV.

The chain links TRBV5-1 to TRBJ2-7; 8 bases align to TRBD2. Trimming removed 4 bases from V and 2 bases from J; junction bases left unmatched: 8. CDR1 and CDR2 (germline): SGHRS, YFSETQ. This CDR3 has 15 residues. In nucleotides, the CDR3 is TGCGCCAGCAGCCGGGCCGTAGCGGGACCCTACGAGCAGTACTTC. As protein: CASSRAVAGPYEQYF.

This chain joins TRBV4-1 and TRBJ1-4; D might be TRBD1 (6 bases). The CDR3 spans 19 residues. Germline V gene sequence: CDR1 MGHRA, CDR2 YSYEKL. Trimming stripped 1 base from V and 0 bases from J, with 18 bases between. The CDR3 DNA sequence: TGCGCCAGCAGCCAAGTTATGGGGGCCCTAAGAACAACTAATGAAAAACTGTTTTTT. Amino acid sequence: CASSQVMGALRTTNEKLFF.

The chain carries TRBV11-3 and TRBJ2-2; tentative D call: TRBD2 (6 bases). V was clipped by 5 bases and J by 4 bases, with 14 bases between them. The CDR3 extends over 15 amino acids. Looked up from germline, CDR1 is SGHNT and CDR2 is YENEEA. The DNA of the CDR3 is TGTGCCAGCAGCCAGACTAGTTCAACCACCGGGGAGCTGTTTTTT. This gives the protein CASSQTSSTTGELFF. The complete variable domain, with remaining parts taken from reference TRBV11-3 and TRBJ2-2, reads EAGVVQSPRYKIIEKKQPVAFWCNPISGHNTLYWYLQNLGQGPELLIRYENEEAVDDSQLPKDRFSAERLKGVDSTLKIQPAELGDSAVYLCASSQTSSTTGELFFGEGSRLTVL.